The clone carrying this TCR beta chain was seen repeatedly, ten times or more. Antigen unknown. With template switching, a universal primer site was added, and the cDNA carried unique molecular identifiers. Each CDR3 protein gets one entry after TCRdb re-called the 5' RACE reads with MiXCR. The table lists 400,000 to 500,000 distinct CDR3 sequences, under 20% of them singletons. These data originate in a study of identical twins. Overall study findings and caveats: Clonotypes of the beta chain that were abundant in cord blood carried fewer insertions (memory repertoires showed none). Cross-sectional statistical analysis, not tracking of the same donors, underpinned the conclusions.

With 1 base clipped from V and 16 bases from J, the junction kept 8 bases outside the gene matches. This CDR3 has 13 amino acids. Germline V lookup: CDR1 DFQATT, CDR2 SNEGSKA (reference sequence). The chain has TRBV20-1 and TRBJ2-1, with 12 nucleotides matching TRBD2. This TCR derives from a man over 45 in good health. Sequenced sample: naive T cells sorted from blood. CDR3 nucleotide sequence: TGCAGTGCTAGAGCCCAACTAGCGGGAGGAGGTTTCTTC. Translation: CSARAQLAGGGFF.